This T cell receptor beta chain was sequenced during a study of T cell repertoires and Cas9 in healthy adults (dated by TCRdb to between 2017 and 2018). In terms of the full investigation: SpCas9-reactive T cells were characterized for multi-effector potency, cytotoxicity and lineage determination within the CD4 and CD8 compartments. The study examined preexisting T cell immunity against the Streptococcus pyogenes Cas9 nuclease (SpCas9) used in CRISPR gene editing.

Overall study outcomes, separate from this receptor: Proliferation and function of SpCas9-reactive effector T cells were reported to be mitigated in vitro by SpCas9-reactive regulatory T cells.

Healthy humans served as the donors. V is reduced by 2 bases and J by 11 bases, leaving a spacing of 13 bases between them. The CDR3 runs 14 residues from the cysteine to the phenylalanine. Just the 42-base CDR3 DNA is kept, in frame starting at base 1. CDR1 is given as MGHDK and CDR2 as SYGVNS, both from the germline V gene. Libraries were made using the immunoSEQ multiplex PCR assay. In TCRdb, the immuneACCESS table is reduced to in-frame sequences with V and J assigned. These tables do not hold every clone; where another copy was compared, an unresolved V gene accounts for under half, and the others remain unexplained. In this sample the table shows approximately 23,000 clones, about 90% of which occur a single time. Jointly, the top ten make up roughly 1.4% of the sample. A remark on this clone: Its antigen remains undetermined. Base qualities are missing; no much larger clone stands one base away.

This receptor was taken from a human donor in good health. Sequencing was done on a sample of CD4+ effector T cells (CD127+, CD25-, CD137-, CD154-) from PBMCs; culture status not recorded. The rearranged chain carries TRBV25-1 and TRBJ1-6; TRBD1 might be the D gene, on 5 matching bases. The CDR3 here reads CASSEAGTAAPLHF. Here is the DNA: TGTGCCAGCAGTGAAGCCGGGACCGCCGCACCCCTCCACTTT.